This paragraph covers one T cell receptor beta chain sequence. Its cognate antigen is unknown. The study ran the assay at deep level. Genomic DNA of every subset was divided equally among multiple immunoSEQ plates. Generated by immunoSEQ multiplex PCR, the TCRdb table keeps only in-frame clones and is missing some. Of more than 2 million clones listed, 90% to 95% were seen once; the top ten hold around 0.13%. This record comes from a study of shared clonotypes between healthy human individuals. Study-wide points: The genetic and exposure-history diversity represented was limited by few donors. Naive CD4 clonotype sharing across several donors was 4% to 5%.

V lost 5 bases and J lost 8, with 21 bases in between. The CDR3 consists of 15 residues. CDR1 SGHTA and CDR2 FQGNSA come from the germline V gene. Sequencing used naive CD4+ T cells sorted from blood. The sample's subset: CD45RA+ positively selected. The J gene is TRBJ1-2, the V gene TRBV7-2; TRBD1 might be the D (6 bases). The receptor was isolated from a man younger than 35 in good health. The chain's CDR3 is CASSPSDPGARGYTF. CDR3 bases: TGTGCCAGCAGCCCGAGTGATCCGGGGGCGCGGGGCTACACCTTC.